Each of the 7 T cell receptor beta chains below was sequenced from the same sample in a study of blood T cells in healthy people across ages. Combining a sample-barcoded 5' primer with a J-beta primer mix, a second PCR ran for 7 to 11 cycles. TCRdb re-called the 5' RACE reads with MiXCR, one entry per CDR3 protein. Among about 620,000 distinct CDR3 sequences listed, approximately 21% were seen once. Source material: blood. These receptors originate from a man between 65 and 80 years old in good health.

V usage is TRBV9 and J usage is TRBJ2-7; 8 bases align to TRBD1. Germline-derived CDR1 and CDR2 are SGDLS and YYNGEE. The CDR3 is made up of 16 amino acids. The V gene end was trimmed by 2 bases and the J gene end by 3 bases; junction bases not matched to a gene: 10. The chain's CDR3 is CASSVGPDRAGYEQYF. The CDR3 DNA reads TGTGCCAGCAGCGTCGGCCCGGACAGGGCGGGCTACGAGCAGTACTTC.

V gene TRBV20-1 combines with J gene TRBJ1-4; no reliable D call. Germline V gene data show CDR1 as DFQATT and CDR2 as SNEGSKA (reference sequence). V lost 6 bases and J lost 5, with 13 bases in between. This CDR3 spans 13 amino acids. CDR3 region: CSAPMVGNEKLFF. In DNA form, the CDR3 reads TGCAGTGCCCCCATGGTTGGGAATGAAAAACTGTTTTTT.

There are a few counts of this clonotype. Here the CDR3 reads CSAGGTNEKLFF. The CDR3 nucleotides read TGCAGTGCTGGAGGAACTAATGAAAAACTGTTTTTT. The V and J genes are TRBV20-1 and TRBJ1-4; D is unresolved. CDR3 length: 12 residues. Germline V lookup: CDR1 DFQATT, CDR2 SNEGSKA (reference sequence). V lost 5 bases to trimming and J lost 1 base, with 5 bases between them.

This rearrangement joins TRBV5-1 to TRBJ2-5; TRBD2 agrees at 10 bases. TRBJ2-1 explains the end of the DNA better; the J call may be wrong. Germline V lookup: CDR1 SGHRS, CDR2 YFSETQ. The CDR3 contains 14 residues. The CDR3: CASNELAGDDEQFF. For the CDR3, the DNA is TGCGCCAGCAACGAGCTAGCGGGAGACGATGAGCAGTTCTTC.

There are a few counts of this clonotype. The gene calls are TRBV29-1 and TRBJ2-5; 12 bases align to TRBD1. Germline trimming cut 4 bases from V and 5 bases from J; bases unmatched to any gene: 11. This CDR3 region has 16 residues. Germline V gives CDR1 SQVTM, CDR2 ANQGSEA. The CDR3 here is CSVGGAGQGAFETQYF. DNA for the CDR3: TGCAGCGTTGGGGGCGCGGGACAGGGGGCTTTCGAGACCCAGTACTTC.

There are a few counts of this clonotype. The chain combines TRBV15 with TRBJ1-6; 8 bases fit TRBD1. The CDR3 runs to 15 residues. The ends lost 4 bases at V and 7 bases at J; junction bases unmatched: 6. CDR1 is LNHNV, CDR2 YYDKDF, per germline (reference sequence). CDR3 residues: CATSTDRVWNSPLHF. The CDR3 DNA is TGTGCCACCAGCACGGACAGGGTGTGGAATTCACCCCTCCACTTT.

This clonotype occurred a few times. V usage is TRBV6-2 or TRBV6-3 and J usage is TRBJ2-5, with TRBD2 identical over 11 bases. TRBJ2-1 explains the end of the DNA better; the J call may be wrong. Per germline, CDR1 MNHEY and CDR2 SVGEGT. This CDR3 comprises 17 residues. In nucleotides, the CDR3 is TGTGCCAGCAGTTACGTTGGGACTAGCGGAAAATACAATGAGCAGTTCTTC. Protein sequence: CASSYVGTSGKYNEQFF.